The T cell receptor (beta chain) described here comes from a study of cytomegalovirus exposure and HLA in healthy donors. Study at large: Approximately 180 million T cells yielded 100 million to 130 million unique TCR beta sequences, as an earlier analysis found. General observations from the study: CMV antigen specificity of a few CMV-associated chains was confirmed in vitro. In an earlier analysis, most TCR beta V segments were productive about 87% or about 30% of the time. Diagnosis of cytomegalovirus status made by the classifier reportedly showed high specificity and sensitivity.

In the PCR, 60 Vbeta and 13 Jbeta primers were used. Clones were sequenced by immunoSEQ multiplex PCR, and TCRdb holds only the in-frame ones, with some missing. This sample has some 69,000 clones, with roughly two thirds found just once. CDR1 and CDR2 from the germline V gene are SGHKS and YYEKEE (reference sequence). The CDR3 consists of 15 residues. V lost 3 bases, J lost 6 bases, and 10 bases stayed unmatched. As to this clone: The antigen is unknown.

The sample was PBMCs. The chain employs TRBV5-5 and TRBJ2-3, with 7 bases matching TRBD1. This clonotype originated in a male donor in good health and CMV-seropositive. CDR3 nucleotide sequence: TGTGCCAGCAGCTCCCTCGACAGGGCCGAGGATACGCAGTATTTT. Amino acids: CASSSLDRAEDTQYF.